This is a list of T cell receptor beta chains from one sample in a study of T cells after yellow fever vaccination. TCRdb analysed the 5' RACE reads with MiXCR anew, one entry per CDR3 protein. The data contain some 350,000 distinct CDR3 sequences, 3% to 4.5% of them seen just once; the ten biggest clones take up 20% to 30%. The starting material was PBMCs, obtained 5 days after the yellow fever booster vaccination. The receptors were gathered from a man aged 18 to 35 who received the YFV17D yellow fever vaccine. CDR3s include the opening cysteine and the closing phenylalanine or tryptophan. The D gene is left open where the match is weak. Clone size is stated in some rows and not others, as once, few, many or a class when expanded.

>TRBJ1-4|TRBV28|.|few
CASGSLNEKLFF
TGTGCCAGCGGGAGCCTTAATGAAAAACTGTTTTTT
>TRBJ2-5|TRBV5-1|.|.
CASSPKGQTRSVSPQYF
TGCGCCAGCAGCCCCAAGGGGCAGACCCGTTCCGTATCGCCCCAGTACTTC
>TRBJ2-5|TRBV5-1|.|.
CASSLLRDTQETQYF
TGCGCCAGCAGCTTGTTGAGGGACACCCAAGAGACCCAGTACTTC
>TRBJ1-1|TRBV12-3/TRBV12-4|.|few
CASSFGHGTEAFF
TGTGCCAGCAGTTTCGGGCACGGGACTGAAGCTTTCTTT
>TRBJ1-6|TRBV5-5|.|many
CASSQGQNSPLHF
TGTGCCAGCAGCCAAGGACAGAATTCACCCCTCCACTTT
>TRBJ1-4|TRBV11-2|.|many
CASSEYRNEKLFF
TGTGCCAGCAGCGAGTACAGGAATGAAAAACTGTTTTTT
>TRBJ2-1|TRBV18|.|many
CASSLLEENEQFF
TGTGCCAGCTCACTTCTCGAGGAGAATGAGCAGTTCTTC
>TRBJ2-5|TRBV4-2|.|many
CASSQGLRRETQYF
TGTGCCAGCAGCCAAGGACTCCGCCGGGAGACCCAGTACTTC
>TRBJ2-5|TRBV20-1|.|many
CSARDRRGHQETQYF
TGCAGTGCTAGAGATCGGAGGGGTCATCAAGAGACCCAGTACTTC
>TRBJ1-5|TRBV20-1|.|few
CSASGRDLNQPQHF
TGCAGTGCTAGCGGACGGGACCTTAATCAGCCCCAGCATTTT
>TRBJ2-5|TRBV12-3/TRBV12-4|TRBD1|few
CASNHRGRRETQYF
TGTGCCAGCAATCACAGGGGGCGTCGCGAGACCCAGTACTTC
>TRBJ2-1|TRBV7-7|.|many
CASSSDIGTYNEQFF
TGTGCTAGCAGCTCGGATATTGGGACTTACAATGAGCAGTTCTTC
>TRBJ1-3|TRBV5-6|.|.
CASSPTSGNTIYF
TGTGCCAGCAGCCCGACTTCGGGAAACACCATATATTTT
>TRBJ2-5|TRBV7-8|TRBD2|many
CASSPQAGIETQYF
TGTGCCAGCAGCCCTCAAGCGGGGATAGAGACCCAGTACTTC
>TRBJ1-5|TRBV28|.|.
CASSLTGGYSNQPQHF
TGTGCCAGCAGTTTAACGGGGGGGTATAGCAATCAGCCCCAGCATTTT
>TRBJ2-5|TRBV21-1|.|many
CASTGLAGGPGLRTQYF
TGTGCCAGCACCGGACTAGCGGGGGGGCCCGGTTTGAGGACCCAGTACTTC
>TRBJ2-7|TRBV20-1|TRBD1|.
CSAAARDRGEHEQYF
TGCAGTGCCGCCGCTCGGGACAGGGGAGAGCACGAGCAGTACTTC
>TRBJ1-5|TRBV29-1|.|many
CSVIGPGNQPQHF
TGCAGCGTAATAGGTCCGGGAAATCAGCCCCAGCATTTT
>TRBJ2-1|TRBV29-1|.|few
CSVEESDNEQFF
TGCAGCGTTGAAGAGTCAGACAATGAGCAGTTCTTC
>TRBJ2-3|TRBV4-3|.|.
CASSQGWSGTDTQYF
TGCGCCAGCAGCCAAGGGTGGAGCGGGACAGATACGCAGTATTTT
>TRBJ1-6|TRBV6-6|.|few
CASSSKYDDSPLHF
TGTGCCAGCAGTTCCAAGTATGACGATTCACCCCTCCACTTT
>TRBJ2-5|TRBV4-1|.|few
CASSQDRLAIIQETQYF
TGCGCCAGCAGCCAAGATCGGCTAGCGATTATCCAAGAGACCCAGTACTTC
>TRBJ1-2|TRBV6-5|TRBD1|.
CASSYSFQGADGYTF
TGTGCCAGCAGTTACTCCTTTCAGGGGGCGGATGGCTACACCTTC
>TRBJ1-4|TRBV20-1|TRBD1|many
CSAPRQGWEKLFF
TGCAGTGCGCCTCGACAGGGCTGGGAAAAACTGTTTTTT
>TRBJ2-3|TRBV7-2|.|.
CASSLANSWAGLTDTQYF
TGTGCCAGCAGCTTAGCGAACAGTTGGGCGGGGCTCACAGATACGCAGTATTTT
>TRBJ1-1|TRBV7-2|TRBD1|few
CASSPDRHRSPEAFF
TGTGCCAGCAGCCCGGACAGGCATCGAAGTCCTGAAGCTTTCTTT
>TRBJ2-2|TRBV5-1|TRBD2|.
CASSLLAGGNTGELFF
TGCGCCAGCAGCTTACTAGCGGGGGGCAACACCGGGGAGCTGTTTTTT
>TRBJ2-3|TRBV5-1|TRBD2|.
CASSLGLAGRRSTDTQYF
TGCGCCAGCAGCTTGGGGCTAGCGGGGAGACGATCCACAGATACGCAGTATTTT
>TRBJ2-5|TRBV5-4|TRBD2|few
CASSLSGGTLQETQYF
TGTGCCAGCAGCTTGTCGGGGGGGACACTGCAAGAGACCCAGTACTTC
>TRBJ1-2|TRBV20-1|.|many
CSAVRVDINGYTF
TGCAGTGCTGTCAGGGTTGACATTAATGGCTACACCTTC
>TRBJ2-7|TRBV5-4|.|.
CASSRSGTRRELYEQYF
TGTGCCAGCAGCCGATCGGGAACGCGGAGGGAGTTATACGAGCAGTACTTC
>TRBJ2-7|TRBV25-1|TRBD1|.
CASSANRDRGHEQYF
TGTGCCAGCAGTGCGAACCGGGACAGGGGACACGAGCAGTACTTC
>TRBJ2-4|TRBV19|.|.
CASSLQERKNIQYF
TGTGCCAGTAGTTTGCAGGAACGCAAAAACATTCAGTACTTC
>TRBJ2-3|TRBV12-3/TRBV12-4|TRBD1|many
CASRLQQGEDTQYF
TGTGCCAGCAGACTACAACAGGGGGAAGATACGCAGTATTTT
>TRBJ1-4|TRBV12-3/TRBV12-4|TRBD1|many
CASRDNRGGEKLFF
TGTGCCAGCAGAGACAACAGGGGAGGCGAAAAACTGTTTTTT
>TRBJ1-1|TRBV14|.|few
CASSQELSSSEAFF
TGTGCCAGCAGCCAAGAATTATCATCATCGGAAGCTTTCTTT
>TRBJ2-5|TRBV12-5|TRBD1|.
CASGLVLQGATETQYF
TGTGCTAGTGGTTTGGTATTACAGGGGGCTACTGAGACCCAGTACTTC
>TRBJ1-2|TRBV6-1|.|few
CASTPTEFSNYGYTF
TGTGCCAGCACCCCGACAGAGTTCTCCAACTATGGCTACACCTTC
>TRBJ2-7|TRBV28|.|.
CAGHRSGTSPKEQYF
TGTGCCGGCCACAGGAGTGGGACTTCGCCGAAAGAGCAGTACTTC
>TRBJ2-5|TRBV5-1|TRBD2|few
CASRALAGLLRETQYF
TGCGCCAGCAGAGCTCTAGCGGGGCTCCTCAGGGAGACCCAGTACTTC
>TRBJ2-3|TRBV29-1|TRBD1|.
CSVPGQGRTDTQYF
TGCAGCGTCCCCGGACAGGGACGCACAGATACGCAGTATTTT
>TRBJ1-1|TRBV6-5|.|.
CASTRNPGDTEAFF
TGTGCCAGCACCCGAAATCCCGGGGACACTGAAGCTTTCTTT
>TRBJ2-7|TRBV19|.|.
CASDGGSYEQYF
TGTGCCAGTGACGGAGGCAGCTACGAGCAGTACTTC
>TRBJ2-6|TRBV7-2|.|.
CASSSRGVSGANVLTF
TGTGCCAGCAGCTCAAGGGGGGTCTCTGGGGCCAACGTCCTGACTTTC
>TRBJ2-5|TRBV12-3/TRBV12-4|TRBD1|few
CASSLALGTGPETQYF
TGTGCCAGCAGTTTAGCGCTTGGGACAGGGCCAGAGACCCAGTACTTC
>TRBJ1-6|TRBV7-2|.|many
CASSSYNSPLHF
TGTGCCAGCAGCTCTTATAATTCACCCCTCCACTTT
>TRBJ2-7|TRBV2|TRBD2|.
CASRVSSGGYEQYF
TGTGCCAGCAGAGTCTCTAGCGGGGGATACGAGCAGTACTTC
>TRBJ1-3|TRBV20-1|TRBD1|.
CSARDWDRLDSGNTIYF
TGCAGTGCTAGAGATTGGGACAGGTTAGATTCTGGAAACACCATATATTTT
>TRBJ1-2|TRBV7-2|.|many
CASSLGAGNGYTF
TGTGCCAGCAGCTTAGGGGCAGGGAATGGCTACACCTTC
>TRBJ2-1|TRBV12-3/TRBV12-4|.|many
CATRSGSYNEQFF
TGTGCCACCCGGTCAGGTTCCTACAATGAGCAGTTCTTC
>TRBJ1-5|TRBV24-1|.|many
CATSDPGLEEQPQHF
TGTGCCACCAGTGATCCCGGACTTGAGGAACAGCCCCAGCATTTT